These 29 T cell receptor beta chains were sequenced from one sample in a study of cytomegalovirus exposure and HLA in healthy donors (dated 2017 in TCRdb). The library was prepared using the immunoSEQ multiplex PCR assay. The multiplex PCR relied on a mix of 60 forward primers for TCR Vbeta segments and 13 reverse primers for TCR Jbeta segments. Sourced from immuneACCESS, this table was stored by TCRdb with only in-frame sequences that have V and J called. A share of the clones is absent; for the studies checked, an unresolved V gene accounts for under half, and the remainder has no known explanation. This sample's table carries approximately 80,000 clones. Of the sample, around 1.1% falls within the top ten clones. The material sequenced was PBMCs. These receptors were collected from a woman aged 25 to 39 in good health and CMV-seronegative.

CDR3 protein: CASSLVDHSGEQYF. CDR3 bases: TGTGCCAGCAGCTTAGTTGACCACTCGGGCGAGCAGTACTTC. This chain links TRBV7-9 with TRBJ2-7; D is undetermined. The CDR3 is made up of 14 amino acids. Germline CDR1 is SEHNR and CDR2 is FQNEAQ (reference sequence). Trimming left V 1 base short and J 6 bases short, with 13 bases between.

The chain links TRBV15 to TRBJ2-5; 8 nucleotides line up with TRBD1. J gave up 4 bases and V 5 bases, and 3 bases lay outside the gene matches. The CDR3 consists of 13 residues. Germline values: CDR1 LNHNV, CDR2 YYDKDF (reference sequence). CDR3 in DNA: TGTGCCACCAGCCACGGACAGGGAGAGACCCAGTACTTC. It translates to CATSHGQGETQYF.

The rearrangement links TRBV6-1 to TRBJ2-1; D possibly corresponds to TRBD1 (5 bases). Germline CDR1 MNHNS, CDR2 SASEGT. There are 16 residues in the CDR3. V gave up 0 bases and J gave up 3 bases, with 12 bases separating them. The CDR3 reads CASSEAPIGDYNEQFF. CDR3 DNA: TGTGCCAGCAGTGAAGCTCCTATAGGGGACTACAATGAGCAGTTCTTC.

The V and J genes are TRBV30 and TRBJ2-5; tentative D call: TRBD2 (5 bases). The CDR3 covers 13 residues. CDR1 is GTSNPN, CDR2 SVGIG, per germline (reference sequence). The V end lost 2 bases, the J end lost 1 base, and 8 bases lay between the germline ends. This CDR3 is CAWSRAGQETQYF. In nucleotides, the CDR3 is TGTGCCTGGAGTAGGGCGGGCCAAGAGACCCAGTACTTC.

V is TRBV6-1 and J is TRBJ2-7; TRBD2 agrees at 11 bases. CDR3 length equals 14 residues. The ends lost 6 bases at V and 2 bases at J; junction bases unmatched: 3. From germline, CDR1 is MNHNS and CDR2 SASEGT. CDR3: CASRGLAVTYEQYF. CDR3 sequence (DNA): TGTGCCAGCAGGGGACTAGCGGTAACCTACGAGCAGTACTTC.

This CDR3 reads CASSQPREASYNEQFF. CDR3 DNA sequence: TGCGCCAGCAGCCAACCTCGGGAGGCGTCCTACAATGAGCAGTTCTTC. The V call is TRBV4-1, the J call TRBJ2-1; 7 positions match TRBD2. CDR3 length: 16 amino acids. Germline lookup yields CDR1 MGHRA and CDR2 YSYEKL. With V trimmed by 2 bases and J by 1 base, 5 bases remained unmatched.

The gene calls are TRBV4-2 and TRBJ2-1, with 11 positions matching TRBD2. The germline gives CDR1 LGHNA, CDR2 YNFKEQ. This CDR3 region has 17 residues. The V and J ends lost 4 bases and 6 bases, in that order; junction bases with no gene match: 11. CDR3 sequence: CASSLGELAGGPNEQFF. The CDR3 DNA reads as TGTGCCAGCAGCCTCGGCGAGCTAGCGGGGGGCCCCAATGAGCAGTTCTTC.

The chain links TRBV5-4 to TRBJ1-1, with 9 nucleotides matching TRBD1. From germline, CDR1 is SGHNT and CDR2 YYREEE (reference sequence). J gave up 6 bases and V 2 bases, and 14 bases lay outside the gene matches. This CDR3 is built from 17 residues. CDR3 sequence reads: CASSFQVGWDRASEAFF. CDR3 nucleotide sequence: TGTGCCAGCAGCTTCCAAGTAGGATGGGACAGGGCTTCTGAAGCTTTCTTT.

CDR3 amino acids: CASSSLGNEQYF. In DNA form, the CDR3 reads TGTGCCAGCAGCAGCCTCGGGAACGAGCAGTACTTC. The genes are TRBV11-2 and TRBJ2-7, with D tentatively TRBD2 (5 bases). V was shortened by 5 bases and J by 5 bases, with 10 bases between the two germline ends. This CDR3 has 12 residues. Germline V gene sequence: CDR1 SGHAT, CDR2 FQNNGV.

The CDR3 region is CASSLNSLGTGVNEAFF. The CDR3, as DNA: TGCGCCAGCAGCTTGAATTCTTTAGGGACAGGGGTCAATGAAGCTTTCTTT. The genes are TRBV5-1 and TRBJ1-1; 10 nucleotides agree with TRBD1. V was clipped by 1 base and J by 7 bases; unmatched bases: 13. The CDR3 has 17 amino acids. The germline V gene has CDR1 SGHRS and CDR2 YFSETQ.

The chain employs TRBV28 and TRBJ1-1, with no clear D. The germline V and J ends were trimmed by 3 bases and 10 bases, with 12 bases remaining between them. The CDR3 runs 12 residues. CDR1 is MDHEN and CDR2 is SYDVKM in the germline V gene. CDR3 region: CASSFEVSRAFF. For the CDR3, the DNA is TGTGCCAGCAGTTTTGAAGTGAGTCGAGCTTTCTTT.

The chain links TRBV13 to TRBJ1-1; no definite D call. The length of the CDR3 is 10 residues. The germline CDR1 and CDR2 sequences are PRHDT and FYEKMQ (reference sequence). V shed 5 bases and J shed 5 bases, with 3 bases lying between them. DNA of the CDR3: TGTGCCAGCAGCCGTACTGAAGCTTTCTTT. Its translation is CASSRTEAFF.

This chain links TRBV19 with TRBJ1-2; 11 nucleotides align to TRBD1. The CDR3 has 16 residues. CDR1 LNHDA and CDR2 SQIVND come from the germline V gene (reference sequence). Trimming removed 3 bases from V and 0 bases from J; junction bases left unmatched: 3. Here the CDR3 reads CASSIGQGASNYGYTF. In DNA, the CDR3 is TGTGCCAGTAGTATCGGACAGGGGGCCTCTAACTATGGCTACACCTTC.

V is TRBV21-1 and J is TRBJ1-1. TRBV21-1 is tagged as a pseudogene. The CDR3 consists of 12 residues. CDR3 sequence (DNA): TGTGCCAGCAGCAAAAGCGGATCGGAAGCTTTCTTT. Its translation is CASSKSGSEAFF.

This chain's CDR3 is CAWGKGSYEQYF. Here the CDR3 DNA reads TGTGCCTGGGGAAAAGGGAGCTACGAGCAGTACTTC. This chain connects TRBV30 to TRBJ2-7; D perhaps matches TRBD2 (5 bases). Germline V gives CDR1 GTSNPN, CDR2 SVGIG (reference sequence). V lost 5 bases to trimming and J lost 3 bases, with 11 bases between them. The CDR3 loop spans 12 amino acids.

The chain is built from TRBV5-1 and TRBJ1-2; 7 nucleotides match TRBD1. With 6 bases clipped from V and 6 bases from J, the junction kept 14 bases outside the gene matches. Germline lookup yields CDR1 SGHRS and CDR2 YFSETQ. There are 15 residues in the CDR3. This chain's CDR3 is CASTADLTGKDGYTF. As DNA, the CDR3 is TGCGCCAGCACTGCCGATCTGACAGGGAAAGATGGCTACACCTTC. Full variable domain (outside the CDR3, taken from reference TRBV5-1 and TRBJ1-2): KAGVTQTPRYLIKTRGQQVTLSCSPISGHRSVSWYQQTPGQGLQFLFEYFSETQRNKGNFPGRFSGRQFSNSRSEMNVSTLELGDSALYLCASTADLTGKDGYTFGSGTRLTVV.

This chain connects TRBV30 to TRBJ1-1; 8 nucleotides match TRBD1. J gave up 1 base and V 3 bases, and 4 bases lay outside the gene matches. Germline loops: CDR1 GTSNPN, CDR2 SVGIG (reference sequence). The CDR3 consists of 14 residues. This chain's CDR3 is CAWSGDRTNTEAFF. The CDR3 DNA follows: TGTGCCTGGAGCGGGGACAGGACGAACACTGAAGCTTTCTTT.

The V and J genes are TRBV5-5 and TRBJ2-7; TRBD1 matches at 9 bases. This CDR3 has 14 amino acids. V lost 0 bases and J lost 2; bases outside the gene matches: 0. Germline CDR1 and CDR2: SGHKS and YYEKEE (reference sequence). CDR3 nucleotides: TGTGCCAGCAGCTTGGGACAGGGGGCCTACGAGCAGTACTTC. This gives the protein CASSLGQGAYEQYF.

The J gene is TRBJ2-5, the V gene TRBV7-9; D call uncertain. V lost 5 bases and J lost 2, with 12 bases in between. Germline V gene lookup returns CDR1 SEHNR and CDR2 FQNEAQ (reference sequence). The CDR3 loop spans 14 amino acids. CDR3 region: CASSQTDIQETQYF. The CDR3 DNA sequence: TGTGCCAGCAGCCAGACCGACATTCAAGAGACCCAGTACTTC.

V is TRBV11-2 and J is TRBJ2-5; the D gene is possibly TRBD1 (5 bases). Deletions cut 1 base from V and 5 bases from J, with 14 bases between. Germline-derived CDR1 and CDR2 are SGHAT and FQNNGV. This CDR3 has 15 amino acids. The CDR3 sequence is CASSLAGPPFETQYF. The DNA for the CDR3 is TGTGCCAGCAGCTTAGCAGGGCCTCCGTTCGAGACCCAGTACTTC.

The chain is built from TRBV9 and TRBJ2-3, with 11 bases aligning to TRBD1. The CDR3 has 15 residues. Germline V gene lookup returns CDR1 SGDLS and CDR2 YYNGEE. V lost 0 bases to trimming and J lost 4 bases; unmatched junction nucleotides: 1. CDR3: CASSVGTGGPDTQYF. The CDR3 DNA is TGTGCCAGCAGCGTAGGGACAGGGGGCCCAGATACGCAGTATTTT.

CDR3 bases: TGTGCCAGTAGTATCGGTGTTAGGGAGCTGTTTTTT. Amino acid sequence: CASSIGVRELFF. V and J are TRBV19 and TRBJ2-2; D gene uncertain. The V end lost 3 bases, the J end lost 9 bases, and 8 bases lay between the germline ends. Germline loops: CDR1 LNHDA, CDR2 SQIVND (reference sequence). The CDR3 contains 12 residues.

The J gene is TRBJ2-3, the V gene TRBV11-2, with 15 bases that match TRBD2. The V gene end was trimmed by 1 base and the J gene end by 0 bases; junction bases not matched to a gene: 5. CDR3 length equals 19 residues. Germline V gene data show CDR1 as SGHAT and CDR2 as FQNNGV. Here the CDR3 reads CASSLGPGLAGGSTDTQYF. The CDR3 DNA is TGTGCCAGCAGCTTAGGTCCGGGACTAGCGGGAGGAAGCACAGATACGCAGTATTTT.

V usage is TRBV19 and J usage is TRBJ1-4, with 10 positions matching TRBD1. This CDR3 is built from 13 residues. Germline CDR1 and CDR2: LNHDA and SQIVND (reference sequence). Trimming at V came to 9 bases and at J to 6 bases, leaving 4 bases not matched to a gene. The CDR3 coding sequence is TGTGCCAGCTCTGGGACAGGGGATGAAAAACTGTTTTTT. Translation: CASSGTGDEKLFF.

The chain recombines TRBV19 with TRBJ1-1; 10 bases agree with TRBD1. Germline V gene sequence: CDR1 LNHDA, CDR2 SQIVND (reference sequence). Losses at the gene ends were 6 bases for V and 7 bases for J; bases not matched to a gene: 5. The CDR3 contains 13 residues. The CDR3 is CASRTDRGLEAFF. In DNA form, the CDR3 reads TGTGCCAGTAGGACAGACAGGGGGCTTGAAGCTTTCTTT. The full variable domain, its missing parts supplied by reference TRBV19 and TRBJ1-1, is DGGITQSPKYLFRKEGQNVTLSCEQNLNHDAMYWYRQDPGQGLRLIYYSQIVNDFQKGDIAEGYSVSREKKESFPLTVTSAQKNPTAFYLCASRTDRGLEAFFGQGTRLTVV.

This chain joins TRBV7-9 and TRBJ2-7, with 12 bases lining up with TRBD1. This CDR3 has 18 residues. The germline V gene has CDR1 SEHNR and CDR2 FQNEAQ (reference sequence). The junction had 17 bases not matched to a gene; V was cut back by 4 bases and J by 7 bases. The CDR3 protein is CASSSGTGGAFGVREQYF. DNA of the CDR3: TGTGCCAGCAGCTCCGGGACAGGGGGCGCGTTTGGTGTCAGGGAGCAGTACTTC.

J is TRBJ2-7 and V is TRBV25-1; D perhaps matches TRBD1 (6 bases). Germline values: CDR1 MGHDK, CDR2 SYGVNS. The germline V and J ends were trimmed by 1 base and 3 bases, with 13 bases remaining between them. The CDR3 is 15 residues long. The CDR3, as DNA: TGTGCCAGCAGTGAATCCACAGGGATTAACTACGAGCAGTACTTC. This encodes CASSESTGINYEQYF.

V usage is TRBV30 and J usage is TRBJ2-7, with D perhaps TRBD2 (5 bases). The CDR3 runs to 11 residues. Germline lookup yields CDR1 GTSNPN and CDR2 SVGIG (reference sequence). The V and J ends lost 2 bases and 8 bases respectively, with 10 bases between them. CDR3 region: CAWSTPGKQYF. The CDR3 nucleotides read TGTGCCTGGAGTACCCCGGGGAAGCAGTACTTC.

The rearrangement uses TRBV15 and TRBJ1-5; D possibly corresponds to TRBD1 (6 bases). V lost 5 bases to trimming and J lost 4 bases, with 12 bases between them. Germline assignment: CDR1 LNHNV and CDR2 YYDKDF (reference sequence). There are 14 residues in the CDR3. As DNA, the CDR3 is TGTGCCACCAGCCCGGGGACACTTAATCAGCCCCAGCATTTT. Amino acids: CATSPGTLNQPQHF.